The source of this TCR beta chain is a study of shared clonotypes between healthy human individuals. The naive CD8 fraction comprised CD45RO-negative cells positively selected for CCR7 and excluded terminally differentiated effector memory CD45RA+ cells. The study drew its donors from healthy HIV-negative adults without recent acute infections or vaccinations. Trimming took 6 bases from V and 3 from J; bases not matched to a gene: 10. In germline, CDR1 is SNHLY, CDR2 FYNNEI. This CDR3 comprises 15 residues. The method was immunoSEQ multiplex PCR; TCRdb's version includes in-frame clones alone and lacks a portion of them. Of about 2.2 million clones listed, just under 95% are singletons.

Sequences were obtained from naive CD8+ T cells from PBMCs. This sequence originates from a man aged 18 to 30 in good health. Some clones in this sample may be carry-over from other donors' samples. The chain joins TRBV2 to TRBJ2-7, with TRBD1 matching over 8 bases. The CDR3 spells CASRDRGRPRYEQYF. For the CDR3, the DNA is TGTGCCAGCAGAGACAGGGGTCGTCCCCGCTACGAGCAGTACTTC.